The sequence of this T cell receptor (beta chain) was determined in a study of CD8+ T cells in alopecia areata. cDNA serving as the sequencing template came from extracted, reverse transcribed RNA. Clones were read by immunoSEQ multiplex PCR, and TCRdb kept only the in-frame ones, dropping some. Of some 130,000 clones listed, about 59% are singletons. This clone was detected a few times. CDR1 and CDR2 from the germline V gene are SGHRS and YFSETQ. The CDR3 is made up of 16 amino acids. After removal of 3 bases from V and 3 bases from J, the junction contained 7 bases not matched to a gene. Treatment described: oral pan-JAK inhibitor, 5-10 mg twice daily.

The chain combines TRBV5-1 with TRBJ2-4; 9 nucleotides align to TRBD1. The receptor was isolated from a human donor with alopecia areata. Here the sequenced sample was CD8+ T cells sorted from blood, taken at week 4, from a patient treated with tofacitinib. The CDR3 nucleotides are TGCGCCAGCAGCTGGGGACAGGGTCAAGTCAAAAACATTCAGTACTTC. Its protein is CASSWGQGQVKNIQYF. The full variable domain, in which reference TRBV5-1 and TRBJ2-4 provide the parts outside the CDR3, is KAGVTQTPRYLIKTRGQQVTLSCSPISGHRSVSWYQQTPGQGLQFLFEYFSETQRNKGNFPGRFSGRQFSNSRSEMNVSTLELGDSALYLCASSWGQGQVKNIQYFGAGTRLSVL.